This T cell receptor (beta chain) emerged from a study of cytomegalovirus exposure and HLA in healthy donors. Study-wide background: Of the donors genotyped, approximately 410 in all, around 77% fell in the Caucasian-associated ancestry cluster.

As to this clone: Its matching antigen is unknown.

Germline CDR1 SGHTA, CDR2 FQGNSA. CDR3 length: 16 residues. V was clipped by 2 bases and J by 7 bases; unmatched bases: 10. Findings of the study overall: Later work showed greater clonal expansion in HLA-associated TCR beta chains than in equally common others. Data from an earlier analysis indicated that most TCR beta V segments were productive either about 87% or about 30% of the time.

The PCR used 60 Vbeta and 13 Jbeta primers. Original methodology: Approximately 9.9 million of tens of millions of unique TCR beta chains were shared, per a later count. Generated by immunoSEQ multiplex PCR, the TCRdb table keeps only in-frame clones and is missing some. The V and J calls and clone size were taken over from that table, and D and trimming were inferred from the DNA. The data hold roughly 100,000 clones, with around 70% observed a single time. This sequence originates from a woman aged 45-59 years in good health and CMV-seropositive. The sample comprised PBMCs. The chain carries TRBV7-2 and TRBJ1-2; 10 bases match TRBD1. CDR3 sequence reads: CASSLLRDRGPLGYTF. The DNA of the CDR3 is TGTGCCAGCAGCTTATTAAGGGACAGGGGACCCCTTGGCTACACCTTC.